This T cell receptor beta chain was captured by sequencing in a study of response to subunit inactivated influenza vaccine (dated by TCRdb to 2016 to 2019). For the wider study: To follow how T cells responded to a trivalent subunit inactivated influenza vaccine, the researchers relied on deep quantitative profiling of the T cell receptor repertoire.

Study-wide findings and limitations: According to the authors, only a limited number of new T cells may be recruited by each seasonal influenza vaccination.

Spanning cysteine to phenylalanine, the CDR3 consists of 14 amino acids. Of all the DNA, just the CDR3 is kept, 42 bases in frame from base 1. V gives up 3 bases and J gives up 4 bases, and the segment between their germline ends measures 9 bases. On this clonotype: Its antigen remains undetermined. Per-base qualities were not stored, and no clone one base away is much larger.

The method behind the library was RT-PCR. Sequencer: Illumina HiSeq 2500. In TCRdb, the public reads were trimmed at Q25 with fastp and aligned with MiXCR, with productive beta chains retained. Identical CDR3 protein sequences are pooled into one entry, listed with their most common genes and DNA. For this sample the table gives 650,000 or so distinct CDR3 sequences, of which 12% to 15% were detected only once. Approximately 7.6% of the sample goes to the ten largest clones. The rearranged segments are TRBV12-3 or TRBV12-4 and TRBJ1-4; 5 matching bases give a weak D call of TRBD1. The sequence was obtained from a man aged 50 or older who received an inactivated influenza vaccine. Donor details come from another sample of the same person, matched by shared clones. Sample: PBMCs from blood, taken 14 to 15 days before vaccination. The CDR3 protein is CASSFSGGNEKLFF. The nucleotides read TGTGCCAGCAGTTTTTCCGGGGGTAATGAAAAACTGTTTTTT.